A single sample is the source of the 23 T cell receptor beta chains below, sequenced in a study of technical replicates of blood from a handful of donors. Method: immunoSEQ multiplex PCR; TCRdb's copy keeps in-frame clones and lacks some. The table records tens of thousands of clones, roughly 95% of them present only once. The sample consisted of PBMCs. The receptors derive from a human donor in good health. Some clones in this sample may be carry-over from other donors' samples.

The CDR3 DNA reads TGTGCCAGGAGCGGGCGGCAGTTAAACACTGAAGCTTTCTTT. Translation gives CARSGRQLNTEAFF. The chain employs TRBV2 and TRBJ1-1; D unresolved. Trimming shortened V by 9 bases and J by 2 bases, and 16 bases separated the two germline ends. This CDR3 comprises 14 residues. CDR1 is SNHLY and CDR2 is FYNNEI in the germline V gene. The whole variable domain, remainder taken from reference TRBV2 and TRBJ1-1, is EPEVTQTPSHQVTQMGQEVILRCVPISNHLYFYWYRQILGQKVEFLVSFYNNEISEKSEIFDDQFSVERPDGSNFTLKIRSTKLEDSAMYFCARSGRQLNTEAFFGQGTRLTVV.

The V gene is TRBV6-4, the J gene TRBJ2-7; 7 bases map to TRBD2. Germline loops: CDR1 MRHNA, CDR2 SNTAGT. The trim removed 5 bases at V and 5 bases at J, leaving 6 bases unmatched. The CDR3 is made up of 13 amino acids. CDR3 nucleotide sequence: TGTGCCAGCAGTCTGAGCGCGGGGGACGAGCAGTACTTC. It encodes CASSLSAGDEQYF.

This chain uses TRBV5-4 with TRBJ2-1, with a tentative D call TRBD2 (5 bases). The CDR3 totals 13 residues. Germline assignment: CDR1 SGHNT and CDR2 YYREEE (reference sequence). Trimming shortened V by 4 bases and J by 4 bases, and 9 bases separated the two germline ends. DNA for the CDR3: TGTGCCAGCAGCGCAACTAGGTACAATGAGCAGTTCTTC. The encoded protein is CASSATRYNEQFF.

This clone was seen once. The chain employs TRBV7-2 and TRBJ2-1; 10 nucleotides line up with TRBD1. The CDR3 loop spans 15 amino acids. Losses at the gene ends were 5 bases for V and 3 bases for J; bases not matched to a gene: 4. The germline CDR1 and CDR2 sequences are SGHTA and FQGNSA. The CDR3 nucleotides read TGTGCCAGCAGCAGGACAGGGGGAAACTACAATGAGCAGTTCTTC. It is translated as CASSRTGGNYNEQFF.

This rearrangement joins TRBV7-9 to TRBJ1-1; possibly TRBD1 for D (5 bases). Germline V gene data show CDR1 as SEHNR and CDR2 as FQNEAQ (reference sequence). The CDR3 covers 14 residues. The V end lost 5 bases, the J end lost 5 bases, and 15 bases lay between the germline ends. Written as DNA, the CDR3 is TGTGCCAGCAGCCGAAGACGGGAGGGGACTGAAGCTTTCTTT. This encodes CASSRRREGTEAFF.

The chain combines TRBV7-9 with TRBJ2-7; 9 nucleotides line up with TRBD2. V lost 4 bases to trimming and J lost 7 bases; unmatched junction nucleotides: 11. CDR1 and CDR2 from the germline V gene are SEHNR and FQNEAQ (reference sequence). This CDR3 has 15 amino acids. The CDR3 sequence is CASSSGERGAGEQYF. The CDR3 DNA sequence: TGTGCCAGCAGCTCGGGGGAGCGGGGGGCGGGTGAGCAGTACTTC.

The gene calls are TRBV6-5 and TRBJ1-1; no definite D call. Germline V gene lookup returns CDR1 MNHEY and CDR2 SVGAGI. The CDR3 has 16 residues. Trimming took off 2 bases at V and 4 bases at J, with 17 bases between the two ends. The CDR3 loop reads CASSYSRPALGTEAFF. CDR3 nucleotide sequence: TGTGCCAGCAGTTACAGTCGGCCAGCGCTGGGCACTGAAGCTTTCTTT.

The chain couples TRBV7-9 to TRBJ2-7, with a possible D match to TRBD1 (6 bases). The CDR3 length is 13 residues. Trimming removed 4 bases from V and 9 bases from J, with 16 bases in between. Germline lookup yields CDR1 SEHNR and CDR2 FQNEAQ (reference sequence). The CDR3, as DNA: TGTGCCAGCAGCTCAGGGGCTTCAGAAGGGCAGTACTTC. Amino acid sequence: CASSSGASEGQYF.

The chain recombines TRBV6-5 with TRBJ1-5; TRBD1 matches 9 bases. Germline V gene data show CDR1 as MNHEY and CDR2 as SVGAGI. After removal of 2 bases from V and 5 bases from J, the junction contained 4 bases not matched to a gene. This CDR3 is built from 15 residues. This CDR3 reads CASSYNRGPHQPQHF. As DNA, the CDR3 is TGTGCCAGCAGTTACAACAGGGGGCCCCATCAGCCCCAGCATTTT.

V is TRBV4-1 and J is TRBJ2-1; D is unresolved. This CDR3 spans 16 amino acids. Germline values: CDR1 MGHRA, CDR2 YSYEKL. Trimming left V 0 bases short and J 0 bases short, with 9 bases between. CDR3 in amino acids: CASSQDWRSSYNEQFF. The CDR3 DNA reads TGCGCCAGCAGCCAAGACTGGCGGAGCTCCTACAATGAGCAGTTCTTC.

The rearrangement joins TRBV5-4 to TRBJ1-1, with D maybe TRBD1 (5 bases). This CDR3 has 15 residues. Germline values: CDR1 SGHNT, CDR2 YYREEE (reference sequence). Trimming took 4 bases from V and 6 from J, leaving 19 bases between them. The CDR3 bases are TGTGCCAGCAGCCCGTGGGCAGGGCCCCCGGCTGAAGCTTTCTTT. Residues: CASSPWAGPPAEAFF.

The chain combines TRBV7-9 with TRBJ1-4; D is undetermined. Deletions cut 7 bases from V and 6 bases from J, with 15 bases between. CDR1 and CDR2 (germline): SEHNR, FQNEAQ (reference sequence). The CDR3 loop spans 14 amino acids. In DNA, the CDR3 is TGTGCCAGCACCTCTTGGGGAGAGGATGAAAAACTGTTTTTT. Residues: CASTSWGEDEKLFF.

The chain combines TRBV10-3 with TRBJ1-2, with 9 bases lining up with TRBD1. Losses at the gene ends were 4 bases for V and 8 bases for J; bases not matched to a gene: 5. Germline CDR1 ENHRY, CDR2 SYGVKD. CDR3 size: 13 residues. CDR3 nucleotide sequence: TGTGCCATCAGTGCGGGGACAGGGTACGGCTACACCTTC. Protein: CAISAGTGYGYTF.

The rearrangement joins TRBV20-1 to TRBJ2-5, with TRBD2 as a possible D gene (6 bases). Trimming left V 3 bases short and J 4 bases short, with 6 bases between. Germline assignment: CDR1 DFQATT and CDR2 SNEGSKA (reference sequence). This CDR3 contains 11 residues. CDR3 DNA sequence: TGCAGTGCTAGCGGGGGAGAGACCCAGTACTTC. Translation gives CSASGGETQYF.

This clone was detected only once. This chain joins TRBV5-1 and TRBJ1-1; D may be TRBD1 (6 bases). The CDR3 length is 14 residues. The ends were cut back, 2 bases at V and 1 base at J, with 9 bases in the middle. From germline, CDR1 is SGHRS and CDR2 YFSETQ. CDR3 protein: CASSFSGENTEAFF. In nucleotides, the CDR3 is TGCGCCAGCAGCTTTTCAGGGGAGAACACTGAAGCTTTCTTT.

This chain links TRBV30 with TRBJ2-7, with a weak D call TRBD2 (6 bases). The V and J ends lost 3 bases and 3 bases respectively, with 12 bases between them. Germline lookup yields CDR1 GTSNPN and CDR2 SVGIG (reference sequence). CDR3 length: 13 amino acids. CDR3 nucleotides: TGTGCCTGGAGGGGGCGGGGCCGCTACGAGCAGTACTTC. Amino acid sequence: CAWRGRGRYEQYF.

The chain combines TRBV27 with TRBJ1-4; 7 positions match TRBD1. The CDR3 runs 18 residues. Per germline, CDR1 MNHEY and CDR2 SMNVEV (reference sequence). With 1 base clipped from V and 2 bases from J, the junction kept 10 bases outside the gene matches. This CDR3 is CASSLYPATGKTNEKLFF. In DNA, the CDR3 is TGTGCCAGCAGTTTATATCCTGCGACAGGGAAGACTAATGAAAAACTGTTTTTT.

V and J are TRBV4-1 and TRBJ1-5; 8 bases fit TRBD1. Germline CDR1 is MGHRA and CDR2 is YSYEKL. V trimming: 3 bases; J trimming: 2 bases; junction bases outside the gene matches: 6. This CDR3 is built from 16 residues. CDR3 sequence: CASSQLTGAGNQPQHF. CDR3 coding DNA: TGCGCCAGCAGCCAGTTGACAGGGGCGGGCAATCAGCCCCAGCATTTT.

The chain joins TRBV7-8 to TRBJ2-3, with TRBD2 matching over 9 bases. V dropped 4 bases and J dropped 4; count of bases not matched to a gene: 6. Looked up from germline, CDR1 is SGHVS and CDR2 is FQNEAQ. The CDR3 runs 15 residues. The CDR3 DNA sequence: TGTGCCAGCAGCTCACTAGCGGGTACTGCAGATACGCAGTATTTT. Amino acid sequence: CASSSLAGTADTQYF.

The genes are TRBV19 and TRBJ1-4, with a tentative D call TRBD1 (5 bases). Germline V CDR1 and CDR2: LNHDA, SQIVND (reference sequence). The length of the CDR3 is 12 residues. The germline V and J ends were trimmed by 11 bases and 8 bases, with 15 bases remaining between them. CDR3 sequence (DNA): TGTGCCGTCCGAGGGGAGGGGGAAAAACTGTTTTTT. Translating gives CAVRGEGEKLFF. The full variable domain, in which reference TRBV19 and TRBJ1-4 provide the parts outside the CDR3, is DGGITQSPKYLFRKEGQNVTLSCEQNLNHDAMYWYRQDPGQGLRLIYYSQIVNDFQKGDIAEGYSVSREKKESFPLTVTSAQKNPTAFYLCAVRGEGEKLFFGSGTQLSVL.

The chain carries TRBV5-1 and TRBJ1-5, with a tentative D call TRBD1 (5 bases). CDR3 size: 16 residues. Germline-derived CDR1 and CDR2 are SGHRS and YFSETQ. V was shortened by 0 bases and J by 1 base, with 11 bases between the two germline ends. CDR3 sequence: CASSLEGPDSNQPQHF. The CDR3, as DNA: TGCGCCAGCAGCTTGGAGGGGCCGGACAGCAATCAGCCCCAGCATTTT. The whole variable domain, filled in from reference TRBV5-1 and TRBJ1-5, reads KAGVTQTPRYLIKTRGQQVTLSCSPISGHRSVSWYQQTPGQGLQFLFEYFSETQRNKGNFPGRFSGRQFSNSRSEMNVSTLELGDSALYLCASSLEGPDSNQPQHFGDGTRLSIL.

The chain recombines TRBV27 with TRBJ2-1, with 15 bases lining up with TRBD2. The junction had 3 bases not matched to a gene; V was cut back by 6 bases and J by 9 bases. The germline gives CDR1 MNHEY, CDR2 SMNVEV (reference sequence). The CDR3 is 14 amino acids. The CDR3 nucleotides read TGTGCCAGCAGGGGACTAGCGGGAGGTGGTGAGCAGTTCTTC. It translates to CASRGLAGGGEQFF.

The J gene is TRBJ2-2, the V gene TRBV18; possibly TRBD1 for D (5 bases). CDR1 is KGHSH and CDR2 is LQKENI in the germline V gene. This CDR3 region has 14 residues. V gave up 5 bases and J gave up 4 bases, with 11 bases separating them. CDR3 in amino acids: CASSRQRATGELFF. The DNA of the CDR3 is TGTGCCAGCTCAAGACAGCGAGCCACCGGGGAGCTGTTTTTT.